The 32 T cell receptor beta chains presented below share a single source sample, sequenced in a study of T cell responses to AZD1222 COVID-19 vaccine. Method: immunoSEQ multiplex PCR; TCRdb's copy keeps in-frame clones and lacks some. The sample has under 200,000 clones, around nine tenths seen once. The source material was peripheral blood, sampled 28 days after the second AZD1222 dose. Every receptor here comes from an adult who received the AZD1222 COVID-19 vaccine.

The CDR3 protein is CASSLARETQYF. DNA of the CDR3: TGCGCCAGCAGCTTGGCCCGGGAGACCCAGTACTTC. This rearrangement joins TRBV5-1 to TRBJ2-5, with D hard to call. Germline lookup yields CDR1 SGHRS and CDR2 YFSETQ. The germline V and J ends were trimmed by 0 bases and 5 bases, with 5 bases remaining between them. This CDR3 has 12 residues.

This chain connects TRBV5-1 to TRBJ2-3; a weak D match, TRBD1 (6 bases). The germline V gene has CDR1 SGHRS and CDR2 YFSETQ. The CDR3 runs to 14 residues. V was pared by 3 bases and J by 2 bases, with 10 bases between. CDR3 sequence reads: CASSSGQYTDTQYF. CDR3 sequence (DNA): TGCGCCAGCAGCTCTGGACAGTACACAGATACGCAGTATTTT.

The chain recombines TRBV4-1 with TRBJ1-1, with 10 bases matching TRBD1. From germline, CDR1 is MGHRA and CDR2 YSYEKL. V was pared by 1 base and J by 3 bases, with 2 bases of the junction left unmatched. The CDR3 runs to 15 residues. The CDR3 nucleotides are TGCGCCAGCAGCCAAGGACAGGGGGCTGACACTGAAGCTTTCTTT. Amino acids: CASSQGQGADTEAFF.

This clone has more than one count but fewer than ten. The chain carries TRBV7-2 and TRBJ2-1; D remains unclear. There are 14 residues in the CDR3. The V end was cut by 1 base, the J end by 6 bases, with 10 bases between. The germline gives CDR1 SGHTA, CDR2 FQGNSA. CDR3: CASSLGVLSNEQFF. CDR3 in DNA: TGTGCCAGCAGCTTAGGGGTGTTGAGCAATGAGCAGTTCTTC.

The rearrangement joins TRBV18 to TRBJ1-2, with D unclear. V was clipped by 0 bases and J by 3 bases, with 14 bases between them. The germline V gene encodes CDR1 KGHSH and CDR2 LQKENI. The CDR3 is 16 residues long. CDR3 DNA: TGTGCCAGCTCACCACCCGGGCCAAGGATAGACTATGGCTACACCTTC. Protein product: CASSPPGPRIDYGYTF.

Here the CDR3 reads CASSLVGGLDTEAFF. CDR3 nucleotides: TGCGCCAGCAGCTTGGTGGGGGGGCTGGACACTGAAGCTTTCTTT. The chain combines TRBV5-1 with TRBJ1-1; TRBD1 might be the D (6 bases). V was trimmed by 0 bases and J by 3 bases, leaving 12 bases between them. The CDR3 totals 15 residues. Germline V gene sequence: CDR1 SGHRS, CDR2 YFSETQ.

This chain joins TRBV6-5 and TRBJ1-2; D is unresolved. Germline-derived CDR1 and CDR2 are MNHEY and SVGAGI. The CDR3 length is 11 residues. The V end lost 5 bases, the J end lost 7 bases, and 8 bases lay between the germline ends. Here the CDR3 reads CASSSSGGYTF. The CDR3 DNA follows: TGTGCCAGCAGTAGCAGTGGTGGCTACACCTTC.

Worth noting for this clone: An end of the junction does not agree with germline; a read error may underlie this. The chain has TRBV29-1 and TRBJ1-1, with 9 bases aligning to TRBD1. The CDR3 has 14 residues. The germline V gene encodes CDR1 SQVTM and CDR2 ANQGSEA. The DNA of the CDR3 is TGCAGCGTTATCAATCCGGGACAGGGTGGACTACAGATCTTT. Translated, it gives CSVINPGQGGLQIF.

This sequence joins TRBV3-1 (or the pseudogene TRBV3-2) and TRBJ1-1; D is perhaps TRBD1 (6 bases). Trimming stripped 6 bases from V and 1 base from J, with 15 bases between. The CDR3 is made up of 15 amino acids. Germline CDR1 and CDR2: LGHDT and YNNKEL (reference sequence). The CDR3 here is CASRTGTERNTEAFF. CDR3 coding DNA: TGTGCCAGCAGGACAGGTACAGAGCGGAACACTGAAGCTTTCTTT.

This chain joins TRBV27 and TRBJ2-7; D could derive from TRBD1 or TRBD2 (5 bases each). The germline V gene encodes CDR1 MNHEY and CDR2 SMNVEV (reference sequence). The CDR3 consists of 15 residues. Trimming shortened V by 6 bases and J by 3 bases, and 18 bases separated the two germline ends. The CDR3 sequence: CASSRVGAGGYEQYF. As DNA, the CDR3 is TGTGCCAGCAGCCGGGTTGGGGCAGGAGGCTACGAGCAGTACTTC.

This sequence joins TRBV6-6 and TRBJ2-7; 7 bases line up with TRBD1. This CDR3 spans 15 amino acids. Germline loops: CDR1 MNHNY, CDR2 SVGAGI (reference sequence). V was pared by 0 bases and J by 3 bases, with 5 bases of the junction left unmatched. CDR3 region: CASSYSYRGDYEQYF. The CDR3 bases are TGTGCCAGCAGTTACTCGTACAGGGGTGACTACGAGCAGTACTTC.

CDR3 loop: CASQPTGASNQPQHF. As DNA, the CDR3 is TGTGCCAGTCAACCAACAGGGGCTAGCAATCAGCCCCAGCATTTT. This chain joins TRBV13 and TRBJ1-5, with TRBD1 matching 7 bases. V lost 9 bases, J lost 0 bases, and 8 bases stayed unmatched. The CDR3 sequence is 15 residues long. Germline-derived CDR1 and CDR2 are PRHDT and FYEKMQ (reference sequence).

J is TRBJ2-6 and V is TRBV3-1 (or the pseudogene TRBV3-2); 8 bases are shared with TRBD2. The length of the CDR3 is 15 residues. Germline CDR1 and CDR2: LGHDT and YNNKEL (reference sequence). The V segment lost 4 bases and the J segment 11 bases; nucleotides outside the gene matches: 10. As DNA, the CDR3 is TGTGCCAGCAGCCTAATAACAGCCGGGAGGGACGTCCTGACTTTC. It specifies CASSLITAGRDVLTF.

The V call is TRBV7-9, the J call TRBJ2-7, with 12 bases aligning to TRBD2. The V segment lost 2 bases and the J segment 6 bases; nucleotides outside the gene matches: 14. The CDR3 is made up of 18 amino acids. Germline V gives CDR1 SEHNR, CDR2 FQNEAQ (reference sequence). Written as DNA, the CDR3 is TGTGCCAGCAGCTTACCGAGGGCGGCTAGCGGGGGGGCCAGCGAGCAGTACTTC. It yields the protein CASSLPRAASGGASEQYF. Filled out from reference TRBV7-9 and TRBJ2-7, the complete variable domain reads DTGVSQNPRHKITKRGQNVTFRCDPISEHNRLYWYRQTLGQGPEFLTYFQNEAQLEKSRLLSDRFSAERPKGSFSTLEIQRTEQGDSAMYLCASSLPRAASGGASEQYFGPGTRLTVT.

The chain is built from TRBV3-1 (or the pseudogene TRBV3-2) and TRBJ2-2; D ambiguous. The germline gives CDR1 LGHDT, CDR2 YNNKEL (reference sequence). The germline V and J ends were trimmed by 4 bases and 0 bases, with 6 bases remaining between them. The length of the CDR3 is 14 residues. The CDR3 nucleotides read TGTGCCAGCAGCCGGAATTCGAACACCGGGGAGCTGTTTTTT. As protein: CASSRNSNTGELFF.

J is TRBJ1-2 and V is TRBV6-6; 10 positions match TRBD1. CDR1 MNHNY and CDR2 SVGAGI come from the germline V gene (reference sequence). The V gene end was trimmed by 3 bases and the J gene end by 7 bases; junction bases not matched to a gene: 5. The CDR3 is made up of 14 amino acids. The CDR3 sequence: CASSYGTGASGYTF. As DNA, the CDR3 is TGTGCCAGCAGTTATGGGACAGGGGCAAGTGGCTACACCTTC.

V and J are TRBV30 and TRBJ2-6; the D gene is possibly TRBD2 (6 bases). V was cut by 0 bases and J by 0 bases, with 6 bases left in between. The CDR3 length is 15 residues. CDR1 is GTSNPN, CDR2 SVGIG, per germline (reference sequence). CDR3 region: CAWSVGGSGANVLTF. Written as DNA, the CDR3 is TGTGCCTGGAGTGTCGGGGGCTCTGGGGCCAACGTCCTGACTTTC.

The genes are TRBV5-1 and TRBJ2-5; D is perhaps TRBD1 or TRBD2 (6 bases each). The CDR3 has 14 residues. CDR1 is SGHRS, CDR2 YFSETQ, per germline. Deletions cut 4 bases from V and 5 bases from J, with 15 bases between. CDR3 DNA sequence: TGCGCCAGCAGCCCTGGAGGGGGTGGGGAGACCCAGTACTTC. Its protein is CASSPGGGGETQYF.

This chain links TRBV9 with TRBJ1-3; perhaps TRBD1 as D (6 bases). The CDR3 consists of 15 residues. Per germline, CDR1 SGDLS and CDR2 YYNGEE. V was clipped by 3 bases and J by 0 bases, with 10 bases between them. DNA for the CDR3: TGTGCCAGCAGCGACGGGACAAGCTCTGGAAACACCATATATTTT. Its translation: CASSDGTSSGNTIYF. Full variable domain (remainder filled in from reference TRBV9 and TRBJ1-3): DSGVTQTPKHLITATGQRVTLRCSPRSGDLSVYWYQQSLDQGLQFLIQYYNGEERAKGNILERFSAQQFPDLHSELNLSSLELGDSALYFCASSDGTSSGNTIYFGEGSWLTVV.

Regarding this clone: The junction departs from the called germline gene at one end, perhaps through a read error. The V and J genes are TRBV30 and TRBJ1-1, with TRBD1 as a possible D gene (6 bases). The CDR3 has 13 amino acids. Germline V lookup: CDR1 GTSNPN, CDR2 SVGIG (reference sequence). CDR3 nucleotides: TGTACCTGGATGGGCCAGGGGAGGTCGGCAGCTTTCTTT. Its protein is CTWMGQGRSAAFF.

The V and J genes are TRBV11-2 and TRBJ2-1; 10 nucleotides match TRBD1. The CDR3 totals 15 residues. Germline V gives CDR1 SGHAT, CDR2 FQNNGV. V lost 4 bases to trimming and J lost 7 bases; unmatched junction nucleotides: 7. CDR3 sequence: CASSSLGQGMNEQFF. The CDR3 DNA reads TGTGCCAGCAGCTCTCTGGGACAGGGGATGAATGAGCAGTTCTTC. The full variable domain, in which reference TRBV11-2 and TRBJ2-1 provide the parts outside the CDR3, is EAGVAQSPRYKIIEKRQSVAFWCNPISGHATLYWYQQILGQGPKLLIQFQNNGVVDDSQLPKDRFSAERLKGVDSTLKIQPAKLEDSAVYLCASSSLGQGMNEQFFGPGTRLTVL.

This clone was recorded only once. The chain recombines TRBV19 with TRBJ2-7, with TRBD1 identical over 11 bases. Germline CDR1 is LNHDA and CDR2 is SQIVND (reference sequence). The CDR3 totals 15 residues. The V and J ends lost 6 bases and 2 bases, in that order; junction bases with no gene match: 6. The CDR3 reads CASSSGTGGTYEQYF. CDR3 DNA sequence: TGTGCCAGTAGCTCCGGGACAGGGGGAACCTACGAGCAGTACTTC.

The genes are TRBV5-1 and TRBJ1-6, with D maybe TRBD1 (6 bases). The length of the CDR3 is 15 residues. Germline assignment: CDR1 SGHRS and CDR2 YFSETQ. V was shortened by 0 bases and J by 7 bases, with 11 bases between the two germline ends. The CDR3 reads CASSLGGQGNSPLHF. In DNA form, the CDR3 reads TGCGCCAGCAGCTTGGGCGGGCAGGGGAATTCACCCCTCCACTTT. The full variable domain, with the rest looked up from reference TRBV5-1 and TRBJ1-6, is KAGVTQTPRYLIKTRGQQVTLSCSPISGHRSVSWYQQTPGQGLQFLFEYFSETQRNKGNFPGRFSGRQFSNSRSEMNVSTLELGDSALYLCASSLGGQGNSPLHFGNGTRLTVT.

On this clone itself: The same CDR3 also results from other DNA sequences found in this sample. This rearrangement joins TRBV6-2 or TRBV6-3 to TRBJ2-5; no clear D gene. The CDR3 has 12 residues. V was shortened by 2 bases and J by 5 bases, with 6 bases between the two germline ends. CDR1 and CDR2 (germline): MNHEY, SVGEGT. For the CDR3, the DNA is TGTGCCAGCAGTTACGTTGGCGAGACCCAGTACTTC. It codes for CASSYVGETQYF.

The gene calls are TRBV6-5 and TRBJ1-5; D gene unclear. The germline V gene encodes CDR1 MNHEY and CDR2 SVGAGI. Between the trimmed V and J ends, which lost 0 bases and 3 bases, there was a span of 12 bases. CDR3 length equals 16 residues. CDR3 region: CASSYSGPHFNQPQHF. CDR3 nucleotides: TGTGCCAGCAGTTACTCCGGGCCGCACTTCAATCAGCCCCAGCATTTT.

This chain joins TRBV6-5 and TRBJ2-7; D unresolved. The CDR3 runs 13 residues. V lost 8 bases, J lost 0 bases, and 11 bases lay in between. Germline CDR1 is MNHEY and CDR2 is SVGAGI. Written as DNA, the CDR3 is TGTGCCAGCTTGAACAGAAACTCCTACGAGCAGTACTTC. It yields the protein CASLNRNSYEQYF.

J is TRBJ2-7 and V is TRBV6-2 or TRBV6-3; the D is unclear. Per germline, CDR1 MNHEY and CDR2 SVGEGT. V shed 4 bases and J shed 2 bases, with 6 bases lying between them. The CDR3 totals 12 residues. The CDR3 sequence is CASSWNAYEQYF. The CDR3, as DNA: TGTGCCAGCAGTTGGAATGCCTACGAGCAGTACTTC.

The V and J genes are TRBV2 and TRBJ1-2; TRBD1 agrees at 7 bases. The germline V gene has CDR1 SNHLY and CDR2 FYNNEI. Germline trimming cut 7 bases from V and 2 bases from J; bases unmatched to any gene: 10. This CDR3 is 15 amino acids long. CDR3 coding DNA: TGTGCCAGCAAACTCTCGCAGGGGGGGAACTATGGCTACACCTTC. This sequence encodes CASKLSQGGNYGYTF.

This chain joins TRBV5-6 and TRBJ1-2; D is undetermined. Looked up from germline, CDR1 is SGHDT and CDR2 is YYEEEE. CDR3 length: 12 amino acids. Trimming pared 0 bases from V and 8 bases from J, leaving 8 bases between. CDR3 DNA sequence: TGTGCCAGCAGCTTGGCCGAATGGGGCTACACCTTC. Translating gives CASSLAEWGYTF.

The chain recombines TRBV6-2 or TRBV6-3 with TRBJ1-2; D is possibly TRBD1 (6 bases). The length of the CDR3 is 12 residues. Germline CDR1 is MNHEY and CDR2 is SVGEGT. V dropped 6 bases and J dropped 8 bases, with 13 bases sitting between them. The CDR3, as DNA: TGTGCCAGCAGCCCAGGCAGGGGCGGCTACACCTTC. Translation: CASSPGRGGYTF.

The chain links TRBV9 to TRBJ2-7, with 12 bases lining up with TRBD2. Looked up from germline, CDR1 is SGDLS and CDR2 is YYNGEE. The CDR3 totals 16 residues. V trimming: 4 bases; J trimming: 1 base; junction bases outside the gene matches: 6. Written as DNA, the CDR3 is TGTGCCAGCAGCCCCCTAGCGGGGGGGATGTCCTACGAGCAGTACTTC. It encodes CASSPLAGGMSYEQYF. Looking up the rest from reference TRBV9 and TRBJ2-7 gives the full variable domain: DSGVTQTPKHLITATGQRVTLRCSPRSGDLSVYWYQQSLDQGLQFLIQYYNGEERAKGNILERFSAQQFPDLHSELNLSSLELGDSALYFCASSPLAGGMSYEQYFGPGTRLTVT.

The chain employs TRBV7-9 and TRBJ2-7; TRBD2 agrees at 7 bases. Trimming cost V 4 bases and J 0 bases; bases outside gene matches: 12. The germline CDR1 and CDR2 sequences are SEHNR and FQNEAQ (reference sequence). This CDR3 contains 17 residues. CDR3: CASSSPSASGNSYEQYF. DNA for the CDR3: TGTGCCAGCAGCTCCCCCTCGGCTAGCGGCAACTCCTACGAGCAGTACTTC.